This T cell receptor (beta chain) was captured in a study of T cells in Graves' hyperthyroidism and ophthalmopathy. RNA transcripts gave rise to amplified TCR beta CDR3 regions. A first-round RT-PCR of the TCR CDR3 used the HTBI primer set. TCRdb recomputed calls from the multiplex PCR reads with MiXCR, one row per CDR3 protein. The sample records around 500,000 distinct CDR3 sequences, 22% being singletons. In germline, CDR1 is MNHEY, CDR2 SVGEGT. The CDR3 has 15 residues. The V end lost 8 bases, the J end lost 1 base, and 16 bases lay between the germline ends. Study observations and caveats: Blood also carried most thyroid clonotypes expanded above 0.001. The model made its ophthalmopathy prediction, and onset followed a median approximately 7 months later.

This clonotype was counted ten times or more. Its antigen is unknown. J is TRBJ2-3 and V is TRBV6-2 or TRBV6-3; no definite D call. What was sequenced was blood. This TCR came from a woman between 70 and 85 years old with Graves' ophthalmopathy. The chain's CDR3 is CASYGRKRGTDTQYF. CDR3 DNA: TGTGCCAGCTATGGGCGGAAGAGAGGCACAGATACGCAGTATTTT.